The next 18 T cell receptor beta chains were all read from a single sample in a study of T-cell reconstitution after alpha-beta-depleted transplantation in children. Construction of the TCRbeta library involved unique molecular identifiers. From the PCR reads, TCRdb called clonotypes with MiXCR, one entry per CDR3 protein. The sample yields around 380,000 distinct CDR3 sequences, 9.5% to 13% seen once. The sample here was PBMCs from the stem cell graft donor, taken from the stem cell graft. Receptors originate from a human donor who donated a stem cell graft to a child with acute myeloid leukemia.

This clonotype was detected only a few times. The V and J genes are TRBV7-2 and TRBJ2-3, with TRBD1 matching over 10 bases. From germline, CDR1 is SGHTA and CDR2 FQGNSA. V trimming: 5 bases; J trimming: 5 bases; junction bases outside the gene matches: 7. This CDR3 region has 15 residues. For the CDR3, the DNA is TGTGCCAGCAGCAGTGGACAGGGGGTTATAGATACGCAGTATTTT. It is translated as CASSSGQGVIDTQYF.

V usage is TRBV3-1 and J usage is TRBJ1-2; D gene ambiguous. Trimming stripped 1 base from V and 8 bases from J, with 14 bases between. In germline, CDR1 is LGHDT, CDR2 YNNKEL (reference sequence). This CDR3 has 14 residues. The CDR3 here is CASSQAGAALGYTF. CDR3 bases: TGTGCCAGCAGCCAAGCTGGAGCAGCGTTGGGCTACACCTTC.

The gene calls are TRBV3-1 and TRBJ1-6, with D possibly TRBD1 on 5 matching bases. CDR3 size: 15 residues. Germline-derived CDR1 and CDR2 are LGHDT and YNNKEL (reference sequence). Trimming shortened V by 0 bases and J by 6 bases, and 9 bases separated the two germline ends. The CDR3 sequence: CASSQDRGTNSPLHF. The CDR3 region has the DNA TGTGCCAGCAGCCAAGATCGGGGGACTAATTCACCCCTCCACTTT.

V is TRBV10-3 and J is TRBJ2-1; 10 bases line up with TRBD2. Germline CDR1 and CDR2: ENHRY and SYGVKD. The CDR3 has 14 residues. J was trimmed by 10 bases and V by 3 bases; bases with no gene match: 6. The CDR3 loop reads CAISEPSGSREQFF. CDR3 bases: TGTGCCATCAGTGAACCTAGCGGGAGCAGGGAGCAGTTCTTC.

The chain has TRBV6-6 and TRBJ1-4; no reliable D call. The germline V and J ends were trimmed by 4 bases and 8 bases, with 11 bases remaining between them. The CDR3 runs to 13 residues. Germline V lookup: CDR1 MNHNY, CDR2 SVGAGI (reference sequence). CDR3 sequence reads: CASSSMSHEKLFF. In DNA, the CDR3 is TGTGCCAGCAGTTCGATGTCCCACGAAAAACTGTTTTTT.

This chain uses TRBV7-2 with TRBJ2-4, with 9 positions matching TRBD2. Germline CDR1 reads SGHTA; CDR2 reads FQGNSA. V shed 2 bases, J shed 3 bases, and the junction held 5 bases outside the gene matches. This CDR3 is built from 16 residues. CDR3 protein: CASSLFAGGNKNIQYF. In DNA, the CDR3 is TGTGCCAGCAGCTTATTCGCGGGAGGGAACAAAAACATTCAGTACTTC.

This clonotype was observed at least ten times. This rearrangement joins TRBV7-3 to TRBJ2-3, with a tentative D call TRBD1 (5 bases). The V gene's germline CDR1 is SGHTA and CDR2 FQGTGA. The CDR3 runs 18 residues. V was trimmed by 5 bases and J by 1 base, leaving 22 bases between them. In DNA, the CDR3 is TGTGCCAGCAGCCTCGACCCCCCAGGGCAGGTTGGCACAGATACGCAGTATTTT. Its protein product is CASSLDPPGQVGTDTQYF.

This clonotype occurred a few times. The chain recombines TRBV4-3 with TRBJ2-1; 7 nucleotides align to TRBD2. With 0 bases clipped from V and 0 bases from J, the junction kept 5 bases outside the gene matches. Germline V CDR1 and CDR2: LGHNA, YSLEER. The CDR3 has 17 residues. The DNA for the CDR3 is TGCGCCAGCAGCCAAGATCCTAGCGGAAGCTCCTACAATGAGCAGTTCTTC. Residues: CASSQDPSGSSYNEQFF.

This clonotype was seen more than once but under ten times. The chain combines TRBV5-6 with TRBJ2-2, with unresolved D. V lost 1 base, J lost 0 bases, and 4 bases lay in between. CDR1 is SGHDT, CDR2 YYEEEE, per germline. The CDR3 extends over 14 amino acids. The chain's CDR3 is CASSLWTNTGELFF. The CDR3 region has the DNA TGTGCCAGCAGCTTGTGGACGAACACCGGGGAGCTGTTTTTT.

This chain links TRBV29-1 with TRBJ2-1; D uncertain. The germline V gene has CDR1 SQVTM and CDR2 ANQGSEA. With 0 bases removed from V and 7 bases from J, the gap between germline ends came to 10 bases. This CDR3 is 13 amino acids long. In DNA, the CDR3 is TGCAGCGTTGAAGAAGGGTTTGAAAATGAGCAGTTCTTC. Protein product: CSVEEGFENEQFF.

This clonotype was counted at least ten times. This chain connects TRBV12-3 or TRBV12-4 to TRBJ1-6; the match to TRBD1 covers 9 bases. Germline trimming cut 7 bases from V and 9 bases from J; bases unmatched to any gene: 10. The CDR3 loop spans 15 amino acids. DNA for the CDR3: TGTGCCAGCACCCTAGCGGGACAGGGTGCTTCACCCCTCCACTTT. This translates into CASTLAGQGASPLHF.

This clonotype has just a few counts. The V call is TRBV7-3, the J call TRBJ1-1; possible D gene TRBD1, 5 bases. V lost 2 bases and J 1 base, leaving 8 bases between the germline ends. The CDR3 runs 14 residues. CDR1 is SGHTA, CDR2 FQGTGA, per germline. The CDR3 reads CASSLGHQNTEAFF. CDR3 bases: TGTGCCAGCAGCTTAGGACATCAGAACACTGAAGCTTTCTTT.

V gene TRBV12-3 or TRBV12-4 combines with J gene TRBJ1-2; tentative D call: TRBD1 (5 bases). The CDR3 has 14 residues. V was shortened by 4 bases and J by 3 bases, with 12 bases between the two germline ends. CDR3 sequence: CASSSTGAHYGYTF. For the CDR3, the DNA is TGTGCCAGCAGTTCCACCGGGGCTCACTATGGCTACACCTTC.

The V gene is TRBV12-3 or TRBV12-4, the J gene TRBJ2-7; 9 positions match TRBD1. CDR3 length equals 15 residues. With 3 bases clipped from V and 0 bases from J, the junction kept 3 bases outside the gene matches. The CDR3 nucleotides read TGTGCCAGCAGTTTCGACAGGGGGAACTCCTACGAGCAGTACTTC. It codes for CASSFDRGNSYEQYF.

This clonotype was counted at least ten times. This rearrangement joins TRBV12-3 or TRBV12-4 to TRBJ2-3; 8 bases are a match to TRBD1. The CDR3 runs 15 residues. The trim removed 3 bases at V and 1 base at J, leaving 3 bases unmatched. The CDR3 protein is CASSLVTGGTDTQYF. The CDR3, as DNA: TGTGCCAGCAGTTTGGTGACAGGGGGCACAGATACGCAGTATTTT.

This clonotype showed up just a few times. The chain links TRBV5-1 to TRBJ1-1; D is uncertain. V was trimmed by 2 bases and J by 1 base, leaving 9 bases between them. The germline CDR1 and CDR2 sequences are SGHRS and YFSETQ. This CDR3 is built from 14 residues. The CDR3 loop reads CASSLRAPNTEAFF. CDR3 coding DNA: TGCGCCAGCAGCTTAAGGGCCCCGAACACTGAAGCTTTCTTT.

CDR3 nucleotides: TGCGCCAGCAGCTGGGACAGCCAATCCTACGAGCAGTACTTC. Its translation: CASSWDSQSYEQYF. V usage is TRBV5-1 and J usage is TRBJ2-7, with TRBD1 matching over 7 bases. This CDR3 contains 14 residues. V was clipped by 3 bases and J by 1 base; unmatched bases: 4. Germline loops: CDR1 SGHRS, CDR2 YFSETQ.

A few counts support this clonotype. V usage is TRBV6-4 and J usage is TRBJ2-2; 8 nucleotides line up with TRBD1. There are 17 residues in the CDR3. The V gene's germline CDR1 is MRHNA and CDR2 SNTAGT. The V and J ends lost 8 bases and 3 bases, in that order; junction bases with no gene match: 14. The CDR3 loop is CASPSIRTGSYTGELFF. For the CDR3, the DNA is TGTGCCAGCCCATCTATCCGGACAGGGTCCTACACCGGGGAGCTGTTTTTT.